The clone carrying this TCR beta chain was recorded many times. Its antigen is not known. This sample is part of a study of prognosis after radiotherapy for stage I lung cancer. On the study more broadly: Tumor type comprised squamous cell carcinoma in about 7 patients and adenocarcinoma in some 11.

TCR beta CDR3 amplification from genomic DNA was performed by two-round multiplex PCR. Primers were specific to each TRBV and TRBJ gene in first-round PCR. Second-round PCR used universal primers. TCRdb ran MiXCR on the multiplex PCR reads and lists one entry per CDR3 protein. The table includes around 20,000 distinct CDR3 sequences, roughly 40% detected once. Study-wide results and limits: The number of unique TCR clones went down after stereotactic body radiation therapy, with a median of around 10,000 versus 6,900.

Per the germline V gene, CDR1 is LNHDA and CDR2 is SQIVND (reference sequence). CDR3 length: 13 residues. The V gene end was trimmed by 7 bases and the J gene end by 4 bases; junction bases not matched to a gene: 3. The sequence derives from a donor over 45 with non-small cell lung cancer. The source material was PBMCs, sampled before or after stereotactic body radiation therapy (not recorded which). The V and J genes are TRBV19 and TRBJ2-1; TRBD2 agrees at 8 bases. Here the CDR3 reads CASNPGGYNEQFF. CDR3 coding DNA: TGTGCCAGTAACCCGGGAGGGTACAATGAGCAGTTCTTC. Based on the CDR3 plus reference TRBV19 and TRBJ2-1, the full variable domain is DGGITQSPKYLFRKEGQNVTLSCEQNLNHDAMYWYRQDPGQGLRLIYYSQIVNDFQKGDIAEGYSVSREKKESFPLTVTSAQKNPTAFYLCASNPGGYNEQFFGPGTRLTVL.